The clone carrying this T cell receptor (beta chain) has more than one count but fewer than ten. Its antigen is not identified. All donors were Caucasian adults living in Nashville, Tennessee. TCRdb keeps only in-frame clones here, not all; method: immunoSEQ multiplex PCR. The sample yields almost 750,000 clones, approximately 72% seen once. The sample belongs to a study of shared clonotypes between healthy human individuals. Study conclusions and caveats: Naive subsets tended to show greater estimated richness than memory subsets. A few donors had 4% to 5% of their naive CD4 clonotypes in common.

Germline V CDR1 and CDR2: SGHRS, YFSETQ. The CDR3 totals 15 residues. The germline V and J ends were trimmed by 3 bases and 2 bases, with 13 bases remaining between them. The chain uses TRBV5-1 and TRBJ2-3, with D possibly being TRBD1 or TRBD2 (6 bases each). The source is a woman between 25 and 40 years old in good health. The material sequenced was memory CD4+ T cells sorted from blood. The subset denotes: CD45RA-negative fraction. The CDR3 coding sequence is TGCGCCAGCAGCTCCGTGGGGGGCGTCACAGATACGCAGTATTTT. Translated: CASSSVGGVTDTQYF.